This entry is about one T cell receptor (beta chain). This sample was taken from a study of PD-L1 blockade in urothelial cancer. Germline V lookup: CDR1 SGDLS, CDR2 YYNGEE. The CDR3 consists of 15 residues. The ends lost 0 bases at V and 6 bases at J; junction bases unmatched: 8. Here immunoSEQ multiplex PCR was the method, and the copy in TCRdb shows in-frame clones only, minus some. The repertoire consists of some 45,000 clones, with 70% to 90% occurring once and the leading ten covering 20% to 25%. As for time point: pretreatment peripheral blood. The J gene is TRBJ2-7, the V gene TRBV9; 8 nucleotides match TRBD2. The receptor's source is a donor aged 40 or older with urothelial cancer. The sequencing here drew on PBMCs, taken around atezolizumab (anti-PD-L1) treatment. CDR3 in amino acids: CASSVVAGGWFEQYF. DNA for the CDR3: TGTGCCAGCAGCGTAGTGGCGGGAGGCTGGTTCGAGCAGTACTTC.